This is a list of T cell receptor beta chains from one sample in a study of vaccination and CD4 T cells after COVID-19. In TCRdb, the PCR reads were re-called with MiXCR into one record per CDR3 protein. The profile covers about 2,800 distinct CDR3 sequences, with about 33% appearing a single time and roughly two fifths taken by the ten largest. Their antigens remain unidentified. Sequenced input: CD4+ T cells from blood, cultured in vitro. All receptors come from a human donor who had recovered from COVID-19. The CDR3 runs from the conserved cysteine through the conserved F or W. The order of the fields is D gene, V gene, J gene, clone size, CDR3 DNA, CDR3 protein. A D gene is named only where the DNA matches it firmly. A row's size may be missing; if present it is once, few, many or a size class.

NA	TRBV12-5	TRBJ2-5	few	TGTGCTAGCCGGGGAGGCGCAGAAGAGACCCAGTACTTC	CASRGGAEETQYF
TRBD2	TRBV6-2/TRBV6-3	TRBJ2-5	NA	TGTGCCAGCAGCCTACCAGCGGGGTACGCAAGGGAGACCCAGTACTTC	CASSLPAGYARETQYF
NA	TRBV7-3	TRBJ1-4	NA	TGTGCCAGCAGCAATCAGTCGGCTTGGCATGAAAAACTGTTTTTT	CASSNQSAWHEKLFF
TRBD2	TRBV20-1	TRBJ2-3	medium-sized	TGCAGTGCTTCGGGACTAGCGGGGGTCACAGATACGCAGTATTTT	CSASGLAGVTDTQYF
NA	TRBV3-1	TRBJ2-7	few	TGTGCCAGCAGCCAGTACGGGACCTACGAGCAGTACTTC	CASSQYGTYEQYF
TRBD1	TRBV12-3/TRBV12-4	TRBJ1-6	few	TGTGCCAGCAGTGCGCCCGGGACAGGATCCTCACCCCTCCACTTT	CASSAPGTGSSPLHF
TRBD1	TRBV2	TRBJ1-4	few	TGTGCCAGCAGTACACAGGGGTCCGATGAAAAACTGTTTTTT	CASSTQGSDEKLFF
TRBD1	TRBV12-3/TRBV12-4	TRBJ1-2	NA	TGTGCCAGCAGTTTAGCGGGACAGAACTATGGCTACACCTTC	CASSLAGQNYGYTF
NA	TRBV7-3	TRBJ1-6	NA	TGTGCCAGCAGCTTGGCGGGAAATTCACCCCTCCACTTT	CASSLAGNSPLHF
TRBD1	TRBV9	TRBJ2-5	NA	TGTGCCAGCAGCACTCAGGGGGCTTCGTACCAAGAGACCCAGTACTTC	CASSTQGASYQETQYF
NA	TRBV7-8	TRBJ2-3	medium-sized	TGTGCCAGCAGCCCAATGGGAGATACGCAGTATTTT	CASSPMGDTQYF
NA	TRBV18	TRBJ1-2	NA	TGTGCCAGCTCACCATGGCAGATGGTGAACGACTATGGCTACACCTTC	CASSPWQMVNDYGYTF
NA	TRBV6-1	TRBJ2-7	NA	TGTGCCAGCATTTGGACTCCAGGGGCGGGCGAGCAGTACTTC	CASIWTPGAGEQYF
NA	TRBV5-4	TRBJ2-3	NA	TGTGCCAGCAGCTTGGAAGGACGGACTAGCACAGATACGCAGTATTTT	CASSLEGRTSTDTQYF
TRBD1	TRBV5-1	TRBJ2-5	NA	TGCGCCAGCAGCCAGTCTCGGACAGGGGGAGAGACCCAGTACTTC	CASSQSRTGGETQYF
NA	TRBV30	TRBJ2-5	medium-sized	TGTGCCTGGAGTGTAGGTGGCACGTCCATAAGGGCCCAGTACTTC	CAWSVGGTSIRAQYF
NA	TRBV3-1	TRBJ1-5	NA	TGTGCCAGCAGCCCTTCTACAAATCAGCCCCAGCATTTT	CASSPSTNQPQHF